Listed below are T cell receptor beta chains from one sample, sequenced in a study of blood T cell repertoires in COVID-19. Data came from immunoSEQ multiplex PCR; TCRdb stores just in-frame clones and leaves some out. The data contain approximately 330,000 clones, approximately 86% of them singletons. Sequenced material: peripheral blood. These receptors came from a man younger than 45 with COVID-19, enrolled during active disease. The CDR3 runs from the conserved cysteine through the conserved F or W. A D gene is named only where the DNA matches it firmly. Expanded clones get a size class; other rows say once, few or many, or leave the size out.

>TRBV6-2/TRBV6-3|TRBJ2-5|17|NA|TRBD2
TGTGCCAGCAGTTCAAAGAGACTAGCGGGATTCCAAGAGACCCAGTACTTC
CASSSKRLAGFQETQYF
>TRBV4-3|TRBJ2-4|15|NA|NA
TGCGCCAGCAGCCTCCAATACAGGACAGAAAACATTCAGTACTTC
CASSLQYRTENIQYF
>TRBV4-2|TRBJ2-7|16|once|TRBD2
TGTGCCAGCAGCCAAGATCTAGCGGTCGATTCCTACGAGCAGTACTTC
CASSQDLAVDSYEQYF
>TRBV7-2|TRBJ2-3|15|NA|NA
TGTGCCAGCAGATCAGCGTTGGGGGCCACAGATACGCAGTATTTT
CASRSALGATDTQYF
>TRBV29-1|TRBJ2-7|13|NA|NA
TGCAGCGTTGAAGGGGCCGTTTCCTACGAGCAGTACTTC
CSVEGAVSYEQYF
>TRBV4-1|TRBJ2-5|15|NA|NA
TGCGCCAGCAGCCAAGATTGGGGGGGCTCGGAGACCCAGTACTTC
CASSQDWGGSETQYF
>TRBV28|TRBJ1-4|16|NA|NA
TGTGCCAGCAGTCCCACTTCAGGGGCCAAGAATGAAAAACTGTTTTTT
CASSPTSGAKNEKLFF
>TRBV28|TRBJ1-4|15|NA|NA
TGTGCCAGCGGTAGTTTATGGACAGTGAATGAAAAACTGTTTTTT
CASGSLWTVNEKLFF
>TRBV11-2|TRBJ1-1|14|NA|NA
TGTGCCAGCAGCTGGAGCGTGATGAACACTGAAGCTTTCTTT
CASSWSVMNTEAFF
>TRBV3-1/TRBV3-2|TRBJ1-2|12|NA|NA
TGTGCCAGCAGCCCCCACAGGGACGGCTACACCTTC
CASSPHRDGYTF
>TRBV6-5|TRBJ1-2|13|NA|NA
TGTGCCAGCAGCGCGACAGTTAACTATGGCTACACCTTC
CASSATVNYGYTF
>TRBV5-4|TRBJ2-7|13|NA|NA
TGTGCCAGCAAAGGGGCTAATTCCTACGAGCAGTACTTC
CASKGANSYEQYF
>TRBV5-1|TRBJ2-2|16|NA|NA
TGCGCCAGCAGCCCGTTTTTGGCAACGAACACCGGGGAGCTGTTTTTT
CASSPFLATNTGELFF
>TRBV3-1/TRBV3-2|TRBJ2-1|16|NA|TRBD2
TGTGCCAGCAGCCAAGTTCTAGCGGCGATGCTCAATGAGCAGTTCTTC
CASSQVLAAMLNEQFF
>TRBV7-3|TRBJ2-1|15|NA|TRBD2
TGTGCCAGCAGCATAGATAGCGGGACTTACAATGAGCAGTTCTTC
CASSIDSGTYNEQFF
>TRBV9|TRBJ2-3|16|NA|NA
TGTGCCAGCAGCGCCTATAGCGGTCTCAGAGCCGATACGCAGTATTTT
CASSAYSGLRADTQYF
>TRBV18|TRBJ1-1|14|NA|NA
TGTGCCAGCTCATTACGAACAGGGAACACTGAAGCTTTCTTT
CASSLRTGNTEAFF
>TRBV11-3|TRBJ1-4|15|once|TRBD1
TGTGCCAGCAGCTTAGGTCAGGGGGCGCATGAAAAACTGTTTTTT
CASSLGQGAHEKLFF
>TRBV25-1|TRBJ2-7|15|NA|TRBD1
TGTGCCAGCAGCCCCGGGACAGGTCTATACTACGAGCAGTACTTC
CASSPGTGLYYEQYF
>TRBV7-2|TRBJ1-3|16|NA|NA
TGTGCCAGCAGCTTAGGCTTCACAGGGCCGGGAAACACCATATATTTT
CASSLGFTGPGNTIYF
>TRBV5-4|TRBJ1-2|14|NA|NA
TGTGCCAGCAGCTTGGATGTCCGGTCCTATGGCTACACCTTC
CASSLDVRSYGYTF
>TRBV7-3|TRBJ2-1|15|once|TRBD2
TGTGCCAGCAGCCGGGGACTAGCGGTAATCAATGAGCAGTTCTTC
CASSRGLAVINEQFF
>TRBV10-3|TRBJ1-1|12|NA|TRBD1
TGTGCCATCAGTGAGAGGACAGGACCAACTACGTTT
CAISERTGPTTF
>TRBV19|TRBJ2-1|15|NA|TRBD1
TGTGCCAGTAGTACAAGACAGGGGGCATGGAATGAGCAGTTCTTC
CASSTRQGAWNEQFF
>TRBV2|TRBJ1-2|15|NA|TRBD1
TGTGCCAGCACCGACCGGGACAGGGGGAATTATGGCTACACCTTC
CASTDRDRGNYGYTF
>TRBV7-2|TRBJ2-7|15|NA|NA
TGTGCCAGCAGCTCTATTTACAGGAGCTCCTACGAGCAGTACTTC
CASSSIYRSSYEQYF
>TRBV7-9|TRBJ1-6|13|NA|NA
TGTGCCAGCAGTTTCCAGGGCCAGTCACCCCTCCACTTT
CASSFQGQSPLHF
>TRBV7-9|TRBJ1-1|17|few|TRBD1
TGTGCCAGCAGCCTAAGGGGACAGGGTCCACTTAACACTGAAGCTTTCTTT
CASSLRGQGPLNTEAFF
>TRBV2|TRBJ1-2|14|NA|TRBD1
TGTGCCAGCAGTGAATTGGCAGGGGGCAATGGCTACACCTTC
CASSELAGGNGYTF
>TRBV5-1|TRBJ1-4|15|NA|TRBD1
TGCGCCAGCAGCTTGCAAGGGACAGGGATCGAAAAACTGTTTTTT
CASSLQGTGIEKLFF
>TRBV6-1|TRBJ1-1|16|NA|TRBD1
TGTGCCAGCAGTGAATATGGACAGGGGGTCAACACTGAAGCTTTCTTT
CASSEYGQGVNTEAFF
>TRBV11-2|TRBJ2-7|15|NA|TRBD1
TGTGCCAGCAGCTTAGGGTCAGGGGGCCTTTACGAGCAGTACTTC
CASSLGSGGLYEQYF
>TRBV5-6|TRBJ2-3|16|NA|TRBD2
TGTGCCAGCAGCAGTTTGGGACTAGCGGACACAGATACGCAGTATTTT
CASSSLGLADTDTQYF
>TRBV4-2|TRBJ2-5|15|NA|TRBD2
TGTGCCAGCAGCCAGAGTAGCGGGGTGAAAGAGACCCAGTACTTC
CASSQSSGVKETQYF
>TRBV11-2|TRBJ2-2|18|once|NA
TGTGCCAGCAGCTTAGATAGGTGGGAGACAACGAACACCGGGGAGCTGTTTTTT
CASSLDRWETTNTGELFF
>TRBV4-3|TRBJ2-1|15|NA|TRBD1
TGCGCCAGCAGCCAAGCCGGGACAGCCTACAATGAGCAGTTCTTC
CASSQAGTAYNEQFF
>TRBV11-2|TRBJ1-1|15|NA|NA
TGTGCCAGCAGCTCTCGACAGAAAATGAACACTGAAGCTTTCTTT
CASSSRQKMNTEAFF
>TRBV18|TRBJ2-3|12|NA|TRBD1
TGTGCCAGCTCACGAGACAGGGTAGTAATGTATTTT
CASSRDRVVMYF
>TRBV11-1|TRBJ1-2|14|NA|NA
TGTGCCAGCAGCTTATCCCGCGGGAACTATGGCTACACCTTC
CASSLSRGNYGYTF
>TRBV9|TRBJ1-2|13|NA|NA
TGTGCCAGCAGTTTTTCACCCGGGGATGGCTACACCTTC
CASSFSPGDGYTF